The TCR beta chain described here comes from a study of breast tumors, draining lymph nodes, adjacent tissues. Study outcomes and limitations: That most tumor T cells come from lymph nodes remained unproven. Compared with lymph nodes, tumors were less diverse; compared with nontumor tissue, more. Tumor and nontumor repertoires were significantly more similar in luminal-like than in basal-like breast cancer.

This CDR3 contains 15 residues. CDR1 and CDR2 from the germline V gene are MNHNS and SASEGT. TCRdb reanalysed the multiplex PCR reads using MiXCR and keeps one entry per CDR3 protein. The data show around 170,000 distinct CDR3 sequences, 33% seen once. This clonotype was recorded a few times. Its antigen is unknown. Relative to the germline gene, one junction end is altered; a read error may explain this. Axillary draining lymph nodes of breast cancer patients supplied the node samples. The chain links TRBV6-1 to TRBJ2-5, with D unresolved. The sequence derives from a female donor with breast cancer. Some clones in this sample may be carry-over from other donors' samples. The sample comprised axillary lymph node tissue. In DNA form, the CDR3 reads TGTGCCAGCAGGCCCTTAACACGGAACCAAGAGACCCAGCACTTC. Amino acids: CASRPLTRNQETQHF.